Listed below are T cell receptor beta chains from one sample, sequenced in a study of shared clonotypes between healthy human individuals. The assay was immunoSEQ multiplex PCR, and TCRdb's table has in-frame clones only and misses some. Of about 600,000 clones listed, roughly 97% are singletons. Sequences were obtained from naive CD4+ T cells sorted from blood. The origin of the receptors is a woman aged 30 to 39 in good health. CDR3s include the opening cysteine and the closing phenylalanine or tryptophan. D genes are given only for firm matches. For some rows the clone size is stated as once, few or many, or as a class when expanded; others skip it.

j_gene: TRBJ2-7; d_gene: TRBD2; v_gene: TRBV19; abundance: -; CDR3aa: CASSLSGGAPVEQYF; CDR3nt: TGTGCCAGCTCCCTATCGGGGGGGGCGCCGGTCGAGCAGTACTTC
j_gene: TRBJ2-3; d_gene: -; v_gene: TRBV6-1; abundance: once; CDR3aa: CASSERGSTQYF; CDR3nt: TGTGCCAGCAGTGAAAGGGGGAGTACGCAGTATTTT
j_gene: TRBJ2-7; d_gene: -; v_gene: TRBV4-3; abundance: -; CDR3aa: CASSQDRDWDYEQYF; CDR3nt: TGCGCCAGCAGCCAAGATCGTGACTGGGACTACGAGCAGTACTTC
j_gene: TRBJ2-1; d_gene: -; v_gene: TRBV21-1; abundance: -; CDR3aa: CASSKGPGPNSYNEQFF; CDR3nt: TGTGCCAGCAGCAAGGGGCCGGGACCGAACTCCTACAATGAGCAGTTCTTC
j_gene: TRBJ1-5; d_gene: -; v_gene: TRBV7-9; abundance: -; CDR3aa: CASSPPQGGSNQPQHF; CDR3nt: TGTGCCAGCAGCCCTCCCCAGGGAGGTAGCAATCAGCCCCAGCATTTT
j_gene: TRBJ2-7; d_gene: -; v_gene: TRBV6-1; abundance: -; CDR3aa: CASSGREWGYEQYF; CDR3nt: TGTGCCAGCAGTGGAAGGGAGTGGGGCTACGAGCAGTACTTC
j_gene: TRBJ2-7; d_gene: -; v_gene: TRBV19; abundance: once; CDR3aa: CASSDRSGNYEQYF; CDR3nt: TGTGCCAGTAGTGACCGGTCGGGGAACTACGAGCAGTACTTC
j_gene: TRBJ2-1; d_gene: TRBD2; v_gene: TRBV5-6; abundance: -; CDR3aa: CASSLVGLGGYNEQFF; CDR3nt: TGTGCCAGCAGCTTGGTGGGACTAGGTGGCTACAATGAGCAGTTCTTC
j_gene: TRBJ2-7; d_gene: -; v_gene: TRBV19; abundance: -; CDR3aa: CASSIRNEQYF; CDR3nt: TGTGCCAGTAGTATACGGAACGAGCAGTACTTC
j_gene: TRBJ2-1; d_gene: TRBD1; v_gene: TRBV5-1; abundance: -; CDR3aa: CASSPGTAYNEQFF; CDR3nt: TGCGCCAGCAGCCCCGGGACAGCATACAATGAGCAGTTCTTC
j_gene: TRBJ1-1; d_gene: -; v_gene: TRBV6-4; abundance: few; CDR3aa: CASFSEAFF; CDR3nt: TGTGCCAGCTTCAGTGAAGCTTTCTTT
j_gene: TRBJ2-7; d_gene: -; v_gene: TRBV20-1; abundance: -; CDR3aa: CSARQAYEQYF; CDR3nt: TGCAGTGCACGACAGGCCTACGAGCAGTACTTC
j_gene: TRBJ1-2; d_gene: TRBD1; v_gene: TRBV5-1; abundance: -; CDR3aa: CASSPGQEYYGYTF; CDR3nt: TGCGCCAGCAGCCCGGGACAGGAATACTATGGCTACACCTTC
j_gene: TRBJ2-5; d_gene: TRBD1; v_gene: TRBV5-4; abundance: -; CDR3aa: CASSDRGWETQYF; CDR3nt: TGTGCCAGCAGCGACAGGGGGTGGGAGACCCAGTACTTC
j_gene: TRBJ2-7; d_gene: -; v_gene: TRBV7-9; abundance: -; CDR3aa: CASSLVSVGVHEQYF; CDR3nt: TGTGCCAGCAGCTTAGTATCCGTCGGCGTACACGAGCAGTACTTC
j_gene: TRBJ2-5; d_gene: -; v_gene: TRBV5-1; abundance: once; CDR3aa: CASSLRGQGETQYF; CDR3nt: TGCGCCAGCAGCTTGAGAGGGCAGGGAGAGACCCAGTACTTC
j_gene: TRBJ2-5; d_gene: TRBD1; v_gene: TRBV18; abundance: -; CDR3aa: CASSIGTGGETQYF; CDR3nt: TGTGCCAGCTCAATCGGGACAGGGGGAGAGACCCAGTACTTC
j_gene: TRBJ2-1; d_gene: TRBD2; v_gene: TRBV9; abundance: -; CDR3aa: CASSSSGSSYNEQFF; CDR3nt: TGTGCCAGCAGCTCGAGCGGGAGCTCCTACAATGAGCAGTTCTTC
j_gene: TRBJ1-2; d_gene: TRBD1; v_gene: TRBV28; abundance: -; CDR3aa: CASSPDRTGSGYTF; CDR3nt: TGTGCCAGCAGCCCCGATCGGACAGGGTCTGGCTACACCTTC
j_gene: TRBJ2-7; d_gene: -; v_gene: TRBV4-2; abundance: -; CDR3aa: CASSQDQSTGLAEQYF; CDR3nt: TGTGCCAGCAGCCAAGACCAATCGACGGGATTAGCGGAGCAGTACTTC
j_gene: TRBJ2-7; d_gene: TRBD2; v_gene: TRBV2; abundance: once; CDR3aa: CASRAGLAETYEQYF; CDR3nt: TGTGCCAGCAGGGCCGGACTAGCTGAAACCTACGAGCAGTACTTC
j_gene: TRBJ2-2; d_gene: -; v_gene: TRBV11-2; abundance: -; CDR3aa: CASSSRVGRRNTGELFF; CDR3nt: TGTGCCAGCAGCTCCCGCGTCGGGCGGAGGAACACCGGGGAGCTGTTTTTT
j_gene: TRBJ2-7; d_gene: -; v_gene: TRBV14; abundance: -; CDR3aa: CASGKGQGLLYEQYF; CDR3nt: TGTGCCAGCGGAAAGGGCCAGGGGCTCCTCTACGAGCAGTACTTC
j_gene: TRBJ1-3; d_gene: -; v_gene: TRBV5-8; abundance: -; CDR3aa: CASSLEGQGPSGNTIYF; CDR3nt: TGTGCCAGCAGCTTGGAAGGGCAGGGGCCATCTGGAAACACCATATATTTT
j_gene: TRBJ2-1; d_gene: TRBD2; v_gene: TRBV7-3; abundance: once; CDR3aa: CASSLTGESGRINEQFF; CDR3nt: TGTGCCAGCAGCTTAACGGGTGAAAGCGGGAGAATCAATGAGCAGTTCTTC
j_gene: TRBJ2-1; d_gene: -; v_gene: TRBV18; abundance: -; CDR3aa: CASSVNSPGHFFDNEQFF; CDR3nt: TGTGCCAGCTCAGTCAATTCACCGGGACACTTCTTTGACAATGAGCAGTTCTTC